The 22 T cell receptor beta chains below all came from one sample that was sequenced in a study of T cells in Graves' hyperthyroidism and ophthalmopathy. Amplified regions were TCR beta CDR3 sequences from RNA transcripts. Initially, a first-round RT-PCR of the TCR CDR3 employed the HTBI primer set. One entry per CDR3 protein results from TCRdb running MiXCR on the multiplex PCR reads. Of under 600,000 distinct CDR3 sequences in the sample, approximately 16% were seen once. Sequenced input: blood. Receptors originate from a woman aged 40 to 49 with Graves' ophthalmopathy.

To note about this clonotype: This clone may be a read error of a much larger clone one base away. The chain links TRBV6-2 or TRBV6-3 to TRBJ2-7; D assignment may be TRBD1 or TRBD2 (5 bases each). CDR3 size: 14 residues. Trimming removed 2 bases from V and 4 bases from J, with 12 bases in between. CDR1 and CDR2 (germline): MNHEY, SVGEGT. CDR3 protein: CASSYPGAKYEQYF. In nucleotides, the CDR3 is TGTGCCAGCAGTTACCCCGGGGCGAAATACGAGCAGTACTTC.

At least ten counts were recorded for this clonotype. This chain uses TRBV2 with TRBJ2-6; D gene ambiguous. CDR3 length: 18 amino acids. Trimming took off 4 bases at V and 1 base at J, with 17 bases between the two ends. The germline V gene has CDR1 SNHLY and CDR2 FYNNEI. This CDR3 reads CASSARTAGTSGANVLTF. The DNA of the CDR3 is TGTGCCAGCAGTGCGCGGACCGCCGGAACGTCTGGGGCCAACGTCCTGACTTTC.

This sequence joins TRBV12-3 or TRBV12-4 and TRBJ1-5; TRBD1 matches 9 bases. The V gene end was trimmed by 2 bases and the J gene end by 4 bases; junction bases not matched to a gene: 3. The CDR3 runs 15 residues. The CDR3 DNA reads TGTGCCAGCAGTTTAAACAGGGGGCTAAATCAGCCCCAGCATTTT. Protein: CASSLNRGLNQPQHF.

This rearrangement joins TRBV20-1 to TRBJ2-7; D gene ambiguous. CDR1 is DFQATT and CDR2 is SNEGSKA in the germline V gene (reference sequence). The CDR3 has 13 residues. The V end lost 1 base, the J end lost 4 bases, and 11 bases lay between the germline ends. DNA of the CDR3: TGCAGTGCTAGAGGCCCCTTTGGGTACGAGCAGTACTTC. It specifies CSARGPFGYEQYF.

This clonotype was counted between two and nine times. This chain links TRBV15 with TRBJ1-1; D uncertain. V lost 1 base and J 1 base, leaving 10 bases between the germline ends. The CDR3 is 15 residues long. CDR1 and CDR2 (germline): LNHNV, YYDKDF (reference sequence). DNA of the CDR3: TGTGCCACCAGCAGAGGTGGTTATCAGAACACTGAAGCTTTCTTT. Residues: CATSRGGYQNTEAFF. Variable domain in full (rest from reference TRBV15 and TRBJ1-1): DAMVIQNPRYQVTQFGKPVTLSCSQTLNHNVMYWYQQKSSQAPKLLFHYYDKDFNNEADTPDNFQSRRPNTSFCFLDIRSPGLGDTAMYLCATSRGGYQNTEAFFGQGTRLTVV.

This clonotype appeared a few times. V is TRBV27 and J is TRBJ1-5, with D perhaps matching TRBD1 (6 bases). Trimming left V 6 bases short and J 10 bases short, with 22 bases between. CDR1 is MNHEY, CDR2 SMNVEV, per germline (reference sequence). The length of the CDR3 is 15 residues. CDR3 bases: TGTGCCAGCAGCATCTCCGGGGGCACCGGACGACCCCAGCATTTT. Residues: CASSISGGTGRPQHF.

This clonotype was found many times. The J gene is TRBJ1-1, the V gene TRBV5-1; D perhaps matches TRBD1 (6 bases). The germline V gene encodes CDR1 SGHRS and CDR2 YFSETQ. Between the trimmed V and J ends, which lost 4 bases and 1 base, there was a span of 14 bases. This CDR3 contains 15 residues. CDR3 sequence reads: CASSTVRGTNTEAFF. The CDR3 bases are TGCGCCAGCAGCACAGTCAGGGGAACGAACACTGAAGCTTTCTTT.

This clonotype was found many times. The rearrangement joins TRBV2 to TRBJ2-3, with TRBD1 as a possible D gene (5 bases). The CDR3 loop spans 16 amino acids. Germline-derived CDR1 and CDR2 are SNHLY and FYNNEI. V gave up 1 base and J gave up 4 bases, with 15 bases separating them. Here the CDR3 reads CASSEDFRVGADTQYF. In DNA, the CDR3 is TGTGCCAGCAGTGAAGATTTCAGGGTAGGGGCAGATACGCAGTATTTT.

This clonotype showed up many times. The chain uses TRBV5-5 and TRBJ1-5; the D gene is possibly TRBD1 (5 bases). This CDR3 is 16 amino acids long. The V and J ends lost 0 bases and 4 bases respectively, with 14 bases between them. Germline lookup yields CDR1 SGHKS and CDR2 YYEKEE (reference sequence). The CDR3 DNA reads TGTGCCAGCAGCTTGGCCGGGACGACAGTTAATCAGCCCCAGCATTTT. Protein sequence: CASSLAGTTVNQPQHF. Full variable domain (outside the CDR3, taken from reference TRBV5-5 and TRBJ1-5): DAGVTQSPTHLIKTRGQQVTLRCSPISGHKSVSWYQQVLGQGPQFIFQYYEKEERGRGNFPDRFSARQFPNYSSELNVNALLLGDSALYLCASSLAGTTVNQPQHFGDGTRLSIL.

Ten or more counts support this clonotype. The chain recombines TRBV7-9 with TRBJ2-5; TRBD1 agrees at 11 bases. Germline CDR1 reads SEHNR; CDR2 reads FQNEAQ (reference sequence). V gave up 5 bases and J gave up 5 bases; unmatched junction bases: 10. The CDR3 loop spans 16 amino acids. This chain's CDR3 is CASSTWRGTGGETQYF. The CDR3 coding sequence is TGTGCCAGCAGCACGTGGCGAGGGACAGGGGGTGAGACCCAGTACTTC.

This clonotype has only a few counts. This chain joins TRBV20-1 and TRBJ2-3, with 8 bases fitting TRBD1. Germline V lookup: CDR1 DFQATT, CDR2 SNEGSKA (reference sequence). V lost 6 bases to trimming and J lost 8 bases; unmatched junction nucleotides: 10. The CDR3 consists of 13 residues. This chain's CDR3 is CSAPDRDRGTQYF. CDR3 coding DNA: TGCAGTGCGCCGGACAGGGATCGGGGTACGCAGTATTTT.

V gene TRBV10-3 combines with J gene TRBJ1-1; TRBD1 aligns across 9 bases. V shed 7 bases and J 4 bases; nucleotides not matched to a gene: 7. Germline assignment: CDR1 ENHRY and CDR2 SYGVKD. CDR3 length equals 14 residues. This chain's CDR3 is CAIKTGTGFTEAFF. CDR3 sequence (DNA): TGTGCCATCAAGACCGGGACAGGGTTCACTGAAGCTTTCTTT.

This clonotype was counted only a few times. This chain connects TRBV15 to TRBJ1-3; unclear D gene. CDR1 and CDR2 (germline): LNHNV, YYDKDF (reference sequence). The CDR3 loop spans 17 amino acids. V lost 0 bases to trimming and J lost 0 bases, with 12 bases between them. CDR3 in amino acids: CATSRDTPGYSGNTIYF. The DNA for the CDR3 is TGTGCCACCAGCAGAGATACACCTGGATACTCTGGAAACACCATATATTTT.

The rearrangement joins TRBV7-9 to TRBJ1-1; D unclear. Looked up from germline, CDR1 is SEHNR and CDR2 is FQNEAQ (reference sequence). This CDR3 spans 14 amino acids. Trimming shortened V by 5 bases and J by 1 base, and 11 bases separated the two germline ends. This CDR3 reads CASSPHRGNTEAFF. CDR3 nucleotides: TGTGCCAGCAGCCCTCACCGGGGGAACACTGAAGCTTTCTTT.

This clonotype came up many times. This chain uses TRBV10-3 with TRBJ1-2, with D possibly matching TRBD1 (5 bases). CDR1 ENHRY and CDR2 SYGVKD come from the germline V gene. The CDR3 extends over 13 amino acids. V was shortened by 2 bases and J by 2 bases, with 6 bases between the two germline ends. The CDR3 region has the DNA TGTGCCATCAGTGAGGACAGAAACTATGGCTACACCTTC. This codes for CAISEDRNYGYTF.

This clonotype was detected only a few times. In DNA, the CDR3 is TGTGCCAGCAGCTATATGACAGGGAATGAGCAGTTCTTC. It translates to CASSYMTGNEQFF. V and J are TRBV7-2 and TRBJ2-1, with TRBD1 matching over 7 bases. After removal of 4 bases from V and 7 bases from J, the junction contained 4 bases not matched to a gene. Germline assignment: CDR1 SGHTA and CDR2 FQGNSA. This CDR3 contains 13 residues.

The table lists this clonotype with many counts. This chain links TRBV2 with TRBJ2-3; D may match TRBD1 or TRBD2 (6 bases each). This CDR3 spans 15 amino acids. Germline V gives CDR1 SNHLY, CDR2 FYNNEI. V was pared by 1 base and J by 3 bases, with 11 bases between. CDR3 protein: CASSEGGGGTDTQYF. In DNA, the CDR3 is TGTGCCAGCAGTGAAGGTGGAGGGGGGACAGATACGCAGTATTTT.

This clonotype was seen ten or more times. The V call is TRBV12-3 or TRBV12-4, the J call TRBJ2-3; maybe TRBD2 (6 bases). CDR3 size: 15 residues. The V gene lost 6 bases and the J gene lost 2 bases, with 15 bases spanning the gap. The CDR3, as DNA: TGTGCCAGCAGCACTTTAGCGGAGAACACAGATACGCAGTATTTT. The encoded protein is CASSTLAENTDTQYF.

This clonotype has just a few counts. CDR3: CASSIRQAGYYEQYF. The CDR3 bases are TGTGCCAGCAGTATCCGACAGGCGGGCTACTACGAGCAGTACTTC. The chain couples TRBV28 to TRBJ2-7; TRBD1 is a possible D gene (6 bases). Between the trimmed V and J ends, which lost 5 bases and 3 bases, there was a span of 17 bases. CDR1 is MDHEN, CDR2 SYDVKM, per germline. This CDR3 is built from 15 residues.

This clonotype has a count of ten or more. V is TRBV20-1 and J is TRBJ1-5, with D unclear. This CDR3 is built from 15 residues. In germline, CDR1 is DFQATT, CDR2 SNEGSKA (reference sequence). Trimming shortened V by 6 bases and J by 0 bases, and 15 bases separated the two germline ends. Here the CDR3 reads CSAKIPGPSNQPQHF. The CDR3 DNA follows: TGCAGTGCCAAGATACCGGGCCCTAGCAATCAGCCCCAGCATTTT.

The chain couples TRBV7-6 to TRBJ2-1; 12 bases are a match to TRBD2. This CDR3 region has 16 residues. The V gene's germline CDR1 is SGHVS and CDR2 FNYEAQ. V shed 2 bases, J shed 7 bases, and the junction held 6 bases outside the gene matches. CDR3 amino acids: CASSLFASGGANEQFF. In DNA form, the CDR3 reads TGTGCCAGCAGCTTATTCGCTAGCGGGGGGGCAAATGAGCAGTTCTTC.

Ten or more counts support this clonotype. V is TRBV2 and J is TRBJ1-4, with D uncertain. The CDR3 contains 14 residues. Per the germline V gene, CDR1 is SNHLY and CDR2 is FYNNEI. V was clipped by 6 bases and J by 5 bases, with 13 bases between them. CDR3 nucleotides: TGTGCCAGCAGAGCTCGTAGATCCAATGAAAAACTGTTTTTT. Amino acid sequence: CASRARRSNEKLFF.